The clone carrying this T cell receptor beta chain was seen more than once but under ten times. The data were obtained in a study of control samples from healthy donors and cancer patients. Trimming removed 4 bases at V and 0 bases at J, with 15 bases between. Germline values: CDR1 SEHNR, CDR2 FQNEAQ (reference sequence). The CDR3 runs 16 residues. The assay was immunoSEQ multiplex PCR, and TCRdb's table has in-frame clones only and misses some. The repertoire includes about 130,000 clones, approximately 90% of them detected once, and almost 2.5% sits in the top ten. Sequences were obtained from blood. This clonotype originated in a young man in good health. This chain links TRBV7-9 with TRBJ1-1; maybe TRBD1 (6 bases). For the CDR3, the DNA is TGTGCCAGCAGCTCTCCTTCCGGGACAATGAACACTGAAGCTTTCTTT. It specifies CASSSPSGTMNTEAFF.